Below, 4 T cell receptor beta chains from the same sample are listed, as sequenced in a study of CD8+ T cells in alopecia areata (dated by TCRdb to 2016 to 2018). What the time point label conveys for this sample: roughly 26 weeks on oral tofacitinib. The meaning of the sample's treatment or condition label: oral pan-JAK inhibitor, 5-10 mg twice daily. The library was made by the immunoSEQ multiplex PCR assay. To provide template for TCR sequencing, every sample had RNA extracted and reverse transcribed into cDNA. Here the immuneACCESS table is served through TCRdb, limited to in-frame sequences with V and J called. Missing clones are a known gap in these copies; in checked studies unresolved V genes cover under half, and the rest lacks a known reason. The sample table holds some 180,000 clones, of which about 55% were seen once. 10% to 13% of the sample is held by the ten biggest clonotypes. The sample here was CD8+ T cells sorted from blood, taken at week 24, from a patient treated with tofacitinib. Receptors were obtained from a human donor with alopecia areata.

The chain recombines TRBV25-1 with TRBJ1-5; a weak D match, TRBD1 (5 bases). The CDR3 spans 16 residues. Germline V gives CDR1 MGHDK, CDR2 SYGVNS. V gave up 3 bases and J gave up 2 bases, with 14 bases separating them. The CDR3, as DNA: TGTGCCAGCAGTGAGCGAGGAGGGGATGGCAATCAGCCCCAGCATTTT. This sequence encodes CASSERGGDGNQPQHF.

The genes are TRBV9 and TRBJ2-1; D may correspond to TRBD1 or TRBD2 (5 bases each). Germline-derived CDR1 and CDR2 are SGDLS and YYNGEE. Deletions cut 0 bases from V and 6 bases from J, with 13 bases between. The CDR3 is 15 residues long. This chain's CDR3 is CASSVARGAGNEQFF. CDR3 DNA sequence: TGTGCCAGCAGCGTAGCGAGAGGGGCCGGCAATGAGCAGTTCTTC.

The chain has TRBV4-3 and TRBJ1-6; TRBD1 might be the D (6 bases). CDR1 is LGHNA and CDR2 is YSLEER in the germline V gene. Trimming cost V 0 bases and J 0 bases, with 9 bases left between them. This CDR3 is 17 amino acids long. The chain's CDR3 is CASSQETGYSYNSPLHF. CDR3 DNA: TGCGCCAGCAGCCAAGAAACAGGGTACTCCTATAATTCACCCCTCCACTTT.

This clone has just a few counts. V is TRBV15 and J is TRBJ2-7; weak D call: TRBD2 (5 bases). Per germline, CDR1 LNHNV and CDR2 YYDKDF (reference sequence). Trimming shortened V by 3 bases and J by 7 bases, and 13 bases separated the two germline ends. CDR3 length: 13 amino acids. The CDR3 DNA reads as TGTGCCACCAGCAGTCGGGGAGCTGAGGAGCAGTACTTC. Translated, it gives CATSSRGAEEQYF.